These T cell receptor beta chains were read from a single sample in a study of Ad26.COV2.S vaccination and SARS-CoV-2 variants. The table came from immunoSEQ multiplex PCR; TCRdb's copy has only in-frame clones and leaves some out. The table shows over 400,000 clones, with roughly 87% occurring only once. The sequenced sample was peripheral blood, obtained in a trial of Ad26.COV2.S vaccine versus placebo. Receptors originate from a person between 18 and 65 years old who received the Ad26.COV2.S COVID-19 vaccine or a placebo. The CDR3 runs from the conserved cysteine through the conserved F or W. D genes are given only for firm matches. Expanded clones get a size class; other rows say once, few or many, or leave the size out.

-	TRBV4-2	-	TRBJ2-7	CASSRTGLTYEQYF	TGTGCCAGCAGCCGTACGGGCCTAACCTACGAGCAGTACTTC
-	TRBV6-5	-	TRBJ1-5	CASTRQGDQPQHF	TGTGCCAGCACCCGACAAGGAGATCAGCCCCAGCATTTT
once	TRBV28	-	TRBJ2-7	CASSSLSGTSPYEQYF	TGTGCCAGCAGTTCGTTGTCCGGGACATCTCCCTACGAGCAGTACTTC
-	TRBV24-1	TRBD1	TRBJ1-5	CATSATGANNQPQHF	TGTGCCACCAGTGCCACAGGGGCTAACAATCAGCCCCAGCATTTT
-	TRBV4-3	-	TRBJ2-1	CASSPGISYNEQFF	TGCGCCAGCAGCCCCGGGATCTCCTACAATGAGCAGTTCTTC
once	TRBV20-1	TRBD2	TRBJ2-2	CSASLAGYTGELFF	TGCAGTGCTAGTCTAGCGGGGTACACCGGGGAGCTGTTTTTT
-	TRBV25-1	-	TRBJ2-4	CASSDSAKNIQYF	TGTGCCAGCAGTGACTCCGCCAAAAACATTCAGTACTTC
-	TRBV11-2	-	TRBJ2-1	CASSSPGGYNEQFF	TGTGCCAGCAGCTCCCCTGGGGGCTACAATGAGCAGTTCTTC
once	TRBV4-2	TRBD2	TRBJ2-3	CASSQESGRETDTQYF	TGTGCCAGCAGCCAAGAGAGCGGGAGGGAGACAGATACGCAGTATTTT
-	TRBV5-4	TRBD2	TRBJ2-3	CASSSVLSGTSTDTQYF	TGTGCCAGCAGCTCGGTACTTAGCGGGACGAGCACAGATACGCAGTATTTT
-	TRBV7-9	TRBD1	TRBJ1-1	CASSATGLGTEAFF	TGTGCCAGCAGCGCGACAGGGCTCGGGACTGAAGCTTTCTTT